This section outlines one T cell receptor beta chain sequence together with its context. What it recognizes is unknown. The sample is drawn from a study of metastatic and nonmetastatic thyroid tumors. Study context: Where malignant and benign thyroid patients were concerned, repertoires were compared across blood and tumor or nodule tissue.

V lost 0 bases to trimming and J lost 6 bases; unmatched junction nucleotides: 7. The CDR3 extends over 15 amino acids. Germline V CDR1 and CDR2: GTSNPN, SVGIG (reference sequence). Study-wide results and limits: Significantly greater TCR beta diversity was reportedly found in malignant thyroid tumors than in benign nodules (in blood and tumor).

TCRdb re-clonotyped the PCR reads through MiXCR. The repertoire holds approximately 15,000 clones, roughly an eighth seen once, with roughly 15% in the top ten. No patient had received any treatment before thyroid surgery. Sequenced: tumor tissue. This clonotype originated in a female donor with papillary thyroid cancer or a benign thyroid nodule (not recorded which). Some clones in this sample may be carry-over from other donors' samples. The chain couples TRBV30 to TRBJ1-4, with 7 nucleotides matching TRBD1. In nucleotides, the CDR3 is TGTGCCTGGAGTGTGGGATTCGGACAGGATGAAAAACTGTTTTTT. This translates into CAWSVGFGQDEKLFF.